The 20 T cell receptor beta chains reported below all come from one sample, sequenced in a study of regulatory T cells in long-lasting Graves disease. Arm-PCR of CDR3 regions and iRepertoire HTBI primers were the basis on which TCR beta libraries were built. TCRdb reanalysed the multiplex PCR reads using MiXCR and keeps one entry per CDR3 protein. The sample consists of 500,000 or so distinct CDR3 sequences, around 13% of them appearing once. Time point defined: newly diagnosed GD, antithyroid drugs for less than 3 months. TCR sequences were obtained from RNA taken from PBMCs. This same sample was also taken into another study, of T cells in Graves' hyperthyroidism and ophthalmopathy.

This material consisted of peripheral blood mononuclear cells (PBMCs), taken at new diagnosis, from a patient treated with antithyroid drugs. These receptors all come from a woman aged 45-65 years with Graves disease.

The chain carries TRBV3-1 and TRBJ2-6; D gene ambiguous. Germline V lookup: CDR1 LGHDT, CDR2 YNNKEL (reference sequence). The V end lost 3 bases, the J end lost 0 bases, and 9 bases lay between the germline ends. There are 16 residues in the CDR3. CDR3 nucleotides: TGTGCCAGCAGCCATCTCATAGGCTCTGGGGCCAACGTCCTGACTTTC. It translates to CASSHLIGSGANVLTF. The variable domain in full, completed from reference TRBV3-1 and TRBJ2-6, reads DTAVSQTPKYLVTQMGNDKSIKCEQNLGHDTMYWYKQDSKKFLKIMFSYNNKELIINETVPNRFSPKSPDKAHLNLHINSLELGDSAVYFCASSHLIGSGANVLTFGAGSRLTVL.

In its sample, this clonotype was seen once. A much bigger clone sits one base away, suggesting this may be a read error. The chain recombines TRBV6-2 or TRBV6-3 with TRBJ2-7, with TRBD1 as a possible D gene (6 bases). This CDR3 region has 14 residues. The ends were cut back, 6 bases at V and 6 bases at J, with 18 bases in the middle. CDR1 MNHEY and CDR2 SVGEGT come from the germline V gene. CDR3 coding DNA: TGTGCCAGCAGACATGACCAGGGGTCTGGCGAGCAGTACTTC. Protein product: CASRHDQGSGEQYF.

The table lists this clonotype with many counts. This chain uses TRBV6-2 or TRBV6-3 with TRBJ2-3; 7 positions match TRBD2. Trimming cost V 7 bases and J 0 bases; bases outside gene matches: 10. Germline CDR1 MNHEY, CDR2 SVGEGT. The CDR3 totals 16 residues. The CDR3 reads CASKTILAESTDTQYF. Here the CDR3 DNA reads TGTGCCAGCAAAACCATCCTAGCGGAGAGCACAGATACGCAGTATTTT.

The chain uses TRBV19 and TRBJ2-2, with D unresolved. The germline gives CDR1 LNHDA, CDR2 SQIVND (reference sequence). The germline V and J ends were trimmed by 5 bases and 4 bases, with 11 bases remaining between them. This CDR3 has 14 residues. This chain's CDR3 is CASSQPTATGELFF. CDR3 sequence (DNA): TGTGCCAGTAGTCAGCCCACGGCCACCGGGGAGCTGTTTTTT. The full variable domain, rest sourced from reference TRBV19 and TRBJ2-2, is DGGITQSPKYLFRKEGQNVTLSCEQNLNHDAMYWYRQDPGQGLRLIYYSQIVNDFQKGDIAEGYSVSREKKESFPLTVTSAQKNPTAFYLCASSQPTATGELFFGEGSRLTVL.

This clonotype was detected once. The conserved phenylalanine or tryptophan is not found at the CDR3 terminus, so this likely reflects a read error. This sequence joins TRBV2 and TRBJ2-1; TRBD2 might be the D (5 bases). The CDR3 extends over 14 amino acids. CDR1 SNHLY and CDR2 FYNNEI come from the germline V gene. Trimming shortened V by 6 bases and J by 5 bases, and 14 bases separated the two germline ends. The DNA for the CDR3 is TGTGCCAGCAGGAACCGGGGATTAAACAATGAGCAGTTCTCC. Translation gives CASRNRGLNNEQFS.

The chain joins TRBV7-6 to TRBJ2-5, with D maybe TRBD1 (5 bases). Germline CDR1 SGHVS, CDR2 FNYEAQ. V lost 4 bases and J 3 bases, leaving 9 bases between the germline ends. This CDR3 is 13 amino acids long. The CDR3, as DNA: TGTGCCAGCAGCTGGGGCAGGGAAGAGACCCAGTACTTC. This translates into CASSWGREETQYF.

Ten or more counts support this clonotype. V and J are TRBV12-3 or TRBV12-4 and TRBJ2-5, with 7 bases identical to TRBD2. The V segment lost 2 bases and the J segment 0 bases; nucleotides outside the gene matches: 15. The CDR3 consists of 19 residues. The CDR3 DNA reads TGTGCCAGCAGTTTATTGTCGGTGGGGGACTATGGGTACCAAGAGACCCAGTACTTC. It specifies CASSLLSVGDYGYQETQYF.

The CDR3 loop is CASSRSGGGNTIYF. DNA of the CDR3: TGTGCCAGCAGCCGGTCCGGGGGTGGAAACACCATATATTTT. The rearrangement joins TRBV7-9 to TRBJ1-3; possibly TRBD1 for D (5 bases). Deletions cut 5 bases from V and 3 bases from J, with 11 bases between. CDR3 length: 14 amino acids. CDR1 and CDR2 from the germline V gene are SEHNR and FQNEAQ (reference sequence).

This clonotype was counted ten times or more. This chain joins TRBV28 and TRBJ2-7; 7 nucleotides line up with TRBD1. This CDR3 region has 13 residues. Trimming removed 10 bases from V and 7 bases from J; junction bases left unmatched: 13. Germline loops: CDR1 MDHEN, CDR2 SYDVKM. CDR3: CATRDSGGGEQYF. As DNA, the CDR3 is TGTGCCACCCGGGACAGTGGAGGTGGGGAGCAGTACTTC.

This clonotype was seen repeatedly, ten times or more. This chain links TRBV2 with TRBJ2-7; 10 bases are shared with TRBD1. Germline-derived CDR1 and CDR2 are SNHLY and FYNNEI. J gave up 3 bases and V 2 bases, and 10 bases lay outside the gene matches. The CDR3 spans 17 residues. CDR3 region: CASSEWTGGSWGYEQYF. The CDR3, as DNA: TGTGCCAGCAGTGAATGGACAGGGGGTTCGTGGGGCTACGAGCAGTACTTC.

This rearrangement joins TRBV14 to TRBJ2-1; D perhaps matches TRBD1 (5 bases). CDR3 length equals 14 residues. Germline CDR1 is SGHDN and CDR2 is FVKESK. The V end lost 1 base, the J end lost 7 bases, and 11 bases lay between the germline ends. The CDR3 loop reads CASSQGQQLNEQFF. For the CDR3, the DNA is TGTGCCAGCAGCCAAGGACAGCAGCTAAATGAGCAGTTCTTC. Based on the CDR3 plus reference TRBV14 and TRBJ2-1, the full variable domain is EAGVTQFPSHSVIEKGQTVTLRCDPISGHDNLYWYRRVMGKEIKFLLHFVKESKQDESGMPNNRFLAERTGGTYSTLKVQPAELEDSGVYFCASSQGQQLNEQFFGPGTRLTVL.

The J gene is TRBJ2-3, the V gene TRBV7-3; 11 nucleotides match TRBD2. The CDR3 is 14 residues long. In germline, CDR1 is SGHTA, CDR2 FQGTGA. V trimming: 3 bases; J trimming: 6 bases; junction bases outside the gene matches: 2. This CDR3 reads CASSFGLAGDTQYF. The CDR3 nucleotides read TGTGCCAGCAGCTTCGGACTAGCGGGCGATACGCAGTATTTT.

The chain couples TRBV5-5 to TRBJ2-3; TRBD2 might be the D (6 bases). Per the germline V gene, CDR1 is SGHKS and CDR2 is YYEKEE (reference sequence). V lost 5 bases, J lost 0 bases, and 13 bases lay in between. This CDR3 is built from 15 residues. CDR3 protein: CASRRAGVSTDTQYF. The CDR3 nucleotides read TGTGCCAGCAGGCGAGCGGGCGTTAGCACAGATACGCAGTATTTT.

This clonotype appeared many times. The chain links TRBV11-3 to TRBJ2-1; D perhaps matches TRBD2 (7 bases). V lost 5 bases, J lost 4 bases, and 15 bases lay in between. Germline V CDR1 and CDR2: SGHNT, YENEEA. The CDR3 totals 15 residues. The CDR3 here is CASSQGLAVYNEQFF. CDR3 bases: TGTGCCAGCAGCCAGGGGCTAGCGGTATACAATGAGCAGTTCTTC.

The J gene is TRBJ1-5, the V gene TRBV4-1; 7 bases map to TRBD1. The CDR3 has 15 amino acids. CDR1 and CDR2 (germline): MGHRA, YSYEKL. The J segment lost 3 bases and the V segment lost 5 bases, leaving 7 bases of the junction unmatched. CDR3 residues: CASSTYRGSNQPQHF. The CDR3 region has the DNA TGCGCCAGCAGCACATACAGGGGCTCCAATCAGCCCCAGCATTTT.

J is TRBJ2-1 and V is TRBV5-1; 14 bases agree with TRBD2. Germline CDR1 reads SGHRS; CDR2 reads YFSETQ. V shed 4 bases and J 6 bases; nucleotides not matched to a gene: 9. The CDR3 has 17 amino acids. The CDR3 nucleotides read TGCGCCAGCAGCATAGGGACTAGCGGGGGTTTCTCCAATGAGCAGTTCTTC. Amino acid sequence: CASSIGTSGGFSNEQFF.

In this sample, this clonotype turned up many times. The chain is built from TRBV28 and TRBJ2-1, with 10 positions matching TRBD2. The CDR3 totals 14 residues. The junction had 10 bases not matched to a gene; V was cut back by 8 bases and J by 9 bases. Germline V lookup: CDR1 MDHEN, CDR2 SYDVKM. Here the CDR3 reads CASQVVAGGSEQFF. DNA of the CDR3: TGTGCCAGCCAGGTGGTAGCGGGAGGTAGTGAGCAGTTCTTC.

The chain carries TRBV9 and TRBJ2-1; 8 bases line up with TRBD1. Germline values: CDR1 SGDLS, CDR2 YYNGEE. CDR3 length: 14 amino acids. Trimming at V came to 2 bases and at J to 5 bases, leaving 3 bases not matched to a gene. The CDR3 loop reads CASSVGQGNNEQFF. The CDR3, as DNA: TGTGCCAGCAGCGTCGGACAGGGTAACAATGAGCAGTTCTTC.

This clonotype has at least ten counts. The rearrangement links TRBV2 to TRBJ2-7; 8 positions agree with TRBD1. J gave up 2 bases and V 2 bases, and 5 bases lay outside the gene matches. The CDR3 length is 15 residues. Per the germline V gene, CDR1 is SNHLY and CDR2 is FYNNEI. CDR3 nucleotides: TGTGCCAGCAGTGAACAGGGGGCGCTTACCTACGAGCAGTACTTC. Translation: CASSEQGALTYEQYF.

This clonotype appeared a few times. This sequence joins TRBV12-3 or TRBV12-4 and TRBJ2-7; TRBD1 matches 8 bases. V lost 6 bases and J lost 6; bases outside the gene matches: 4. The CDR3 has 12 residues. The CDR3, as DNA: TGTGCCAGCAGCATCGACAGGGGCGAGCAGTACTTC. It specifies CASSIDRGEQYF.